The clone carrying this T cell receptor (beta chain) was counted at least ten times. As yet, its antigen is unknown. From the 5' RACE reads, TCRdb called clonotypes with MiXCR, one entry per CDR3 protein. The sample records 200,000 to 250,000 distinct CDR3 sequences, over 9.5% being singletons. V shed 2 bases and J 5 bases; nucleotides not matched to a gene: 10. This CDR3 has 18 amino acids. Germline V gives CDR1 KGHDR, CDR2 SFDVKD. The sample comes from a study of CD8 T cells in ankylosing spondylitis. Study outcomes and limitations: Clones linked with disease were CD8+ and fairly uncommon in the peripheral blood. There was a TCR beta motif, made of several highly homologous variants, that appeared characteristic of ankylosing spondylitis blood.

The sample consisted of blood, either unsorted or a sorted T cell fraction (not recorded which). V and J are TRBV24-1 and TRBJ2-2, with TRBD1 identical over 10 bases. The TCR sequence derives from a male donor with ankylosing spondylitis or in good health (not recorded which). CDR3 DNA: TGTGCCACCAGTGATTCGACAGGGGGCGGCTTGTTAACCGGGGAGCTGTTTTTT. As protein: CATSDSTGGGLLTGELFF.